These 7 T cell receptor beta chains originate from one sample sequenced in a study of blood T cell repertoires in COVID-19. Profiling relied on immunoSEQ multiplex PCR, and the TCRdb table lists in-frame clones only, not all of them. The table shows 100,000 to 150,000 clones, with around 80% occurring only once. Sequenced input: peripheral blood. The source of these receptors is a man aged 35 to 55 with active or convalescent COVID-19.

The chain has TRBV6-5 and TRBJ1-2; D is uncertain. The CDR3 spans 15 residues. Trimming stripped 2 bases from V and 8 bases from J, with 18 bases between. The germline V gene has CDR1 MNHEY and CDR2 SVGAGI. The DNA for the CDR3 is TGTGCCAGCAGTTACCCGGGTCTTCCTATTGAGGGCTACACCTTC. Translating gives CASSYPGLPIEGYTF.

The chain joins TRBV5-4 to TRBJ2-5; the match to TRBD2 covers 11 bases. CDR3 length: 16 residues. The V and J ends lost 0 bases and 5 bases, in that order; junction bases with no gene match: 6. The V gene's germline CDR1 is SGHNT and CDR2 YYREEE (reference sequence). DNA of the CDR3: TGTGCCAGCAGCTTGGGGCTAGCGGGAGGACGGGAGACCCAGTACTTC. Translated, it gives CASSLGLAGGRETQYF.

This chain joins TRBV5-1 and TRBJ2-5; D call uncertain. Trimming pared 4 bases from V and 6 bases from J, leaving 13 bases between. CDR3 length: 13 amino acids. Germline V CDR1 and CDR2: SGHRS, YFSETQ. The CDR3 spells CASSDTMQKTQYF. Written as DNA, the CDR3 is TGCGCCAGCAGCGATACTATGCAGAAGACCCAGTACTTC.

This chain joins TRBV6-5 and TRBJ1-1, with 7 positions matching TRBD1. Looked up from germline, CDR1 is MNHEY and CDR2 is SVGAGI. CDR3 length equals 13 residues. The V segment lost 5 bases and the J segment 4 bases; nucleotides outside the gene matches: 4. The chain's CDR3 is CASSKQGFTEAFF. In DNA, the CDR3 is TGTGCCAGCAGTAAACAGGGGTTCACTGAAGCTTTCTTT.

The chain recombines TRBV30 with TRBJ1-2; D not certain. The CDR3 has 12 amino acids. Germline V gene lookup returns CDR1 GTSNPN and CDR2 SVGIG (reference sequence). V gave up 1 base and J gave up 1 base, with 4 bases separating them. The chain's CDR3 is CAWSESNYGYTF. The CDR3 bases are TGTGCCTGGAGTGAGAGTAACTATGGCTACACCTTC.

The chain links TRBV10-2 to TRBJ2-5; D is uncertain. The length of the CDR3 is 17 residues. With 2 bases removed from V and 1 base from J, the gap between germline ends came to 17 bases. CDR1 is WSHSY, CDR2 SAAADI, per germline. CDR3: CASSEITVKNPQETQYF. CDR3 sequence (DNA): TGCGCCAGCAGTGAGATCACAGTTAAAAATCCCCAAGAGACCCAGTACTTC.

This chain joins TRBV12-5 and TRBJ2-2; no clear D. Trimming removed 0 bases at V and 1 base at J, with 9 bases between. Germline CDR1 and CDR2: LGHNT and FRNRAP. This CDR3 contains 16 residues. CDR3 nucleotides: TGTGCTAGTGGTTTGGTACGGAGTAGGAACACCGGGGAGCTGTTTTTT. This translates into CASGLVRSRNTGELFF.